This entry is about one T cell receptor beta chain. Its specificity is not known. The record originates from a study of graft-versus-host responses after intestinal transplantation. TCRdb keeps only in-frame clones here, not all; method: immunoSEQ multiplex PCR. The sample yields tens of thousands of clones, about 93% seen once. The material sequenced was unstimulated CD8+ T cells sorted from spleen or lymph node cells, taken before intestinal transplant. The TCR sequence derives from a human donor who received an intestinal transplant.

CDR3 DNA: TGTGCCAGCAGCTTGGTTTGGGTTGGCGAGCAGTTCTTC. It yields the protein CASSLVWVGEQFF. The V and J genes are TRBV5-6 and TRBJ2-1; D gene unclear. Germline-derived CDR1 and CDR2 are SGHDT and YYEEEE. V was clipped by 0 bases and J by 10 bases, with 11 bases between them. The CDR3 loop spans 13 amino acids. Full variable domain (missing parts from reference TRBV5-6 and TRBJ2-1): DAGVTQSPTHLIKTRGQQVTLRCSPKSGHDTVSWYQQALGQGPQFIFQYYEEEERQRGNFPDRFSGHQFPNYSSELNVNALLLGDSALYLCASSLVWVGEQFFGPGTRLTVL.